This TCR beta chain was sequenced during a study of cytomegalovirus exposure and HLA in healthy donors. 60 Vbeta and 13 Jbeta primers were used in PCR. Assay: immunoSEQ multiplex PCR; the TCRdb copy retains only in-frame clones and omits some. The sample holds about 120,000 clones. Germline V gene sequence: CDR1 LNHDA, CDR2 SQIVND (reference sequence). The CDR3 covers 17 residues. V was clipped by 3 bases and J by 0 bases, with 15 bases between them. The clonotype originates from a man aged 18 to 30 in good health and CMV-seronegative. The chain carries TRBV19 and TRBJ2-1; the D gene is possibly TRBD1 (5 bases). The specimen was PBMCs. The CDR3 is CASSIWGPESSYNEQFF. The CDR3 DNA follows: TGTGCCAGTAGTATTTGGGGCCCGGAGAGCTCCTACAATGAGCAGTTCTTC.